This TCR beta chain was documented in a study of CD8+ T cells in alopecia areata. This CDR3 has 21 amino acids. Germline V lookup: CDR1 LGHNA, CDR2 YSLEER. The trim removed 2 bases at V and 1 base at J, leaving 15 bases unmatched. Once RNA had been extracted, it was reverse transcribed into cDNA to act as the sequencing template. The method was immunoSEQ multiplex PCR; TCRdb's version includes in-frame clones alone and lacks a portion of them. Here the sample spans 250,000 or so clones, roughly two thirds being singletons. The chain links TRBV4-3 to TRBJ2-3; the match to TRBD2 covers 13 bases. The sample in question was CD4+ T cells sorted from blood, obtained at week 0. The sequence derives from a human donor with alopecia areata. The CDR3 sequence is CASSQKGRWTSGGEGTDTQYF. CDR3 nucleotide sequence: TGCGCCAGCAGCCAAAAGGGGCGGTGGACTAGCGGGGGAGAGGGCACAGATACGCAGTATTTT.